The 12 T cell receptor beta chains given below trace back to one sample, sequenced in a study of control samples from healthy donors and cancer patients. The protocol was immunoSEQ multiplex PCR, while the TCRdb copy is restricted to in-frame clones and leaves out a portion. The sample consists of around 95,000 clones, approximately 80% of them appearing once. Sequencing was done on a sample of blood. The receptor source for this set is a man between 25 and 39 years old in good health.

The V and J genes are TRBV5-1 and TRBJ2-5; TRBD2 matches at 11 bases. Germline V gene data show CDR1 as SGHRS and CDR2 as YFSETQ. This CDR3 region has 15 residues. The V and J ends lost 4 bases and 2 bases, in that order; junction bases with no gene match: 4. The CDR3 protein is CASSLGTSGQETQYF. The DNA for the CDR3 is TGCGCCAGCAGCCTCGGGACTAGCGGACAAGAGACCCAGTACTTC. Supplemented by reference TRBV5-1 and TRBJ2-5, the full variable domain reads KAGVTQTPRYLIKTRGQQVTLSCSPISGHRSVSWYQQTPGQGLQFLFEYFSETQRNKGNFPGRFSGRQFSNSRSEMNVSTLELGDSALYLCASSLGTSGQETQYFGPGTRLLVL.

This chain links TRBV19 with TRBJ1-5; 8 bases match TRBD1. The CDR3 sequence is 18 residues long. The germline gives CDR1 LNHDA, CDR2 SQIVND (reference sequence). Trimming at V came to 3 bases and at J to 1 base, leaving 11 bases not matched to a gene. The CDR3 sequence is CASSILQGAVGSNQPQHF. Here the CDR3 DNA reads TGTGCCAGTAGTATCCTCCAGGGGGCGGTCGGGAGCAATCAGCCCCAGCATTTT.

This clone was recorded a few times. The V and J genes are TRBV27 and TRBJ1-4; 7 bases are a match to TRBD1. V gave up 6 bases and J gave up 4 bases; unmatched junction bases: 8. Germline values: CDR1 MNHEY, CDR2 SMNVEV (reference sequence). This CDR3 contains 15 residues. CDR3 nucleotides: TGTGCCAGCAGATACGCCAGGGGGAGTAATGAAAAACTGTTTTTT. Amino acids: CASRYARGSNEKLFF.

The chain joins TRBV5-1 to TRBJ1-5; tentatively, D is TRBD1 (5 bases). The V and J ends lost 4 bases and 4 bases respectively, with 15 bases between them. Germline V gene sequence: CDR1 SGHRS, CDR2 YFSETQ. The CDR3 sequence is 15 residues long. CDR3 residues: CASSTGPAINQPQHF. Here the CDR3 DNA reads TGCGCCAGCAGCACAGGACCGGCGATTAATCAGCCCCAGCATTTT.

This clone came up a few times. This rearrangement joins TRBV15 to TRBJ2-3, with TRBD2 matching 12 bases. Losses at the gene ends were 3 bases for V and 1 base for J; bases not matched to a gene: 8. Germline CDR1 and CDR2: LNHNV and YYDKDF (reference sequence). This CDR3 spans 18 amino acids. The CDR3 loop reads CATSRRLAGGRGTDTQYF. CDR3 in DNA: TGTGCCACCAGCAGGAGGCTAGCGGGGGGGCGGGGCACAGATACGCAGTATTTT.

Turning to this clone: The sample has other DNA sequences that encode this CDR3 too. The chain carries TRBV10-1 and TRBJ2-3, with 13 bases fitting TRBD2. The CDR3 runs 16 residues. Germline CDR1 is WNHNN and CDR2 is SYGVQD (reference sequence). V gave up 0 bases and J gave up 4 bases; unmatched junction bases: 1. CDR3 nucleotide sequence: TGCGCCAGCAGTGAGTCGACTAGCGGGGGGTCAGATACGCAGTATTTT. Its protein is CASSESTSGGSDTQYF.

The chain links TRBV5-1 to TRBJ2-3; 9 bases are a match to TRBD2. Germline CDR1 and CDR2: SGHRS and YFSETQ. This CDR3 is built from 15 residues. J was trimmed by 1 base and V by 6 bases; bases with no gene match: 6. CDR3 bases: TGCGCCAGCACCCACCCTAGCGGGGGCACAGATACGCAGTATTTT. Translation: CASTHPSGGTDTQYF.

The chain links TRBV24-1 to TRBJ1-1; D gene ambiguous. CDR1 is KGHDR and CDR2 is SFDVKD in the germline V gene. The CDR3 consists of 13 residues. Trimming stripped 7 bases from V and 6 bases from J, with 14 bases between. CDR3 in DNA: TGTGCCACCAGCGACGGGGTAAGGGCTGAAGCTTTCTTT. Protein sequence: CATSDGVRAEAFF.

The chain couples TRBV12-2 to TRBJ1-2. TRBV12-2 is annotated as a pseudogene. The CDR3 spans 16 residues. The CDR3 sequence is CASRYKRDGSNYGYTF. The CDR3 DNA is TGTGCAAGTCGATATAAACGGGACGGCTCTAACTATGGCTACACCTTC.

This chain links TRBV18 with TRBJ1-1, with D possibly being TRBD1 (6 bases). Germline V lookup: CDR1 KGHSH, CDR2 LQKENI. V shed 3 bases and J shed 5 bases, with 10 bases lying between them. CDR3 size: 13 residues. The CDR3 DNA sequence: TGTGCCAGCTCACCCTTTCAGGGGACTGAAGCTTTCTTT. It codes for CASSPFQGTEAFF.

The chain uses TRBV7-3 and TRBJ1-1; 9 bases fit TRBD1. The CDR3 covers 14 residues. From germline, CDR1 is SGHTA and CDR2 FQGTGA. Trimming removed 1 base from V and 9 bases from J; junction bases left unmatched: 6. The CDR3 coding sequence is TGTGCCAGCAGCTTAAGCTCACAGGGGGCCCAAGCTTTCTTT. It specifies CASSLSSQGAQAFF.

CDR3 protein: CASSSSPGTGELFF. The CDR3 DNA sequence: TGCGCCAGCAGCTCTTCCCCTGGCACCGGGGAGCTGTTTTTT. This sequence joins TRBV5-1 and TRBJ2-2; D gene uncertain. This CDR3 is 14 amino acids long. Trimming pared 3 bases from V and 4 bases from J, leaving 10 bases between. CDR1 SGHRS and CDR2 YFSETQ come from the germline V gene.